This entry lists 18 T cell receptor beta chains sequenced from one sample in a study of shared clonotypes between healthy human individuals (dated by TCRdb to about 2020). CD8 naive samples were CD45RO-negative cells positively selected for CCR7, giving a CD45RA+CCR7+ population that excluded TemRA cells. The library was obtained by the immunoSEQ multiplex PCR assay. TCRdb re-hosts the immuneACCESS table, in-frame sequences only. Its copies lack some clones; in the studies checked, an unresolved V gene accounts for under half of them, and the cause for the rest is not known. The sample table lists about 680,000 clones, about 92% of them with a count of one. The ten largest account for roughly 22% of the sample. Input material: naive CD8+ T cells sorted from blood. The cell subset or site tag for this specimen amounts to: CD45RA+CCR7+. These receptors were obtained from a man aged 25 to 40 in good health.

This clone was recorded only once. The V and J genes are TRBV7-6 and TRBJ2-1; TRBD2 agrees at 8 bases. The CDR3 sequence is 15 residues long. CDR1 is SGHVS and CDR2 is FNYEAQ in the germline V gene. Germline trimming cut 6 bases from V and 5 bases from J; bases unmatched to any gene: 9. CDR3 in DNA: TGTGCCAGCAGATCTAGTAGCGGGACTAACAATGAGCAGTTCTTC. This translates into CASRSSSGTNNEQFF.

The chain carries TRBV19 and TRBJ1-5; D possibly corresponds to TRBD1 (5 bases). V lost 1 base, J lost 2 bases, and 18 bases lay in between. This CDR3 has 18 amino acids. CDR1 is LNHDA, CDR2 SQIVND, per germline (reference sequence). CDR3 bases: TGTGCCAGTAGTATAGGGGGCCCGCGTGGAGGCGGCAATCAGCCCCAGCATTTT. Translated, it gives CASSIGGPRGGGNQPQHF.

The genes are TRBV6-6 and TRBJ2-1; D possibly corresponds to TRBD1 (5 bases). Trimming pared 0 bases from V and 7 bases from J, leaving 7 bases between. The CDR3 covers 13 residues. Germline CDR1 is MNHNY and CDR2 is SVGAGI (reference sequence). The CDR3 sequence is CASSYSGVNEQFF. CDR3 DNA: TGTGCCAGCAGTTACTCAGGGGTGAATGAGCAGTTCTTC.

This chain connects TRBV2 to TRBJ2-1; no firm D call. The V gene's germline CDR1 is SNHLY and CDR2 FYNNEI. This CDR3 is 12 amino acids long. V shed 7 bases and J shed 2 bases, with 6 bases lying between them. CDR3 DNA: TGTGCCAGCATCGGGCCCTACAATGAGCAGTTCTTC. Its protein product is CASIGPYNEQFF. Variable domain in full (rest from reference TRBV2 and TRBJ2-1): EPEVTQTPSHQVTQMGQEVILRCVPISNHLYFYWYRQILGQKVEFLVSFYNNEISEKSEIFDDQFSVERPDGSNFTLKIRSTKLEDSAMYFCASIGPYNEQFFGPGTRLTVL.

This chain connects TRBV25-1 to TRBJ2-1; D is perhaps TRBD1 or TRBD2 (6 bases each). Deletions cut 6 bases from V and 6 bases from J, with 18 bases between. Germline V CDR1 and CDR2: MGHDK, SYGVNS. The CDR3 spans 15 residues. CDR3 in amino acids: CASSTLGGLPNEQFF. The CDR3 region has the DNA TGTGCCAGCAGCACCCTAGGGGGGCTGCCCAATGAGCAGTTCTTC.

The CDR3 DNA follows: TGTGCCAGCATCTCGGACTACAGGGGGCTTTCGGAGACAGATACGCAGTATTTT. It is translated as CASISDYRGLSETDTQYF. This rearrangement joins TRBV27 to TRBJ2-3, with 9 nucleotides matching TRBD1. The V and J ends lost 7 bases and 3 bases, in that order; junction bases with no gene match: 17. The CDR3 is made up of 18 amino acids. Looked up from germline, CDR1 is MNHEY and CDR2 is SMNVEV (reference sequence).

This chain uses TRBV4-3 with TRBJ2-3; TRBD1 might be the D (6 bases). V was pared by 4 bases and J by 0 bases, with 14 bases between. CDR1 is LGHNA and CDR2 is YSLEER in the germline V gene. This CDR3 spans 16 amino acids. The CDR3 sequence: CASSPLQQGSTDTQYF. CDR3 in DNA: TGCGCCAGCAGCCCTCTGCAACAGGGTAGCACAGATACGCAGTATTTT.

There are many counts of this clone. This sequence joins TRBV5-5 and TRBJ2-3; D perhaps matches TRBD1 (5 bases). The germline gives CDR1 SGHKS, CDR2 YYEKEE (reference sequence). The CDR3 totals 16 residues. V lost 0 bases to trimming and J lost 3 bases, with 14 bases between them. CDR3 nucleotides: TGTGCCAGCAGCTTGGTCTCCCCAGGGTGGACAGATACGCAGTATTTT. It is translated as CASSLVSPGWTDTQYF.

The chain has TRBV27 and TRBJ2-1; 11 bases map to TRBD2. The CDR3 is 15 residues long. Germline V gene lookup returns CDR1 MNHEY and CDR2 SMNVEV (reference sequence). The J segment lost 6 bases and the V segment lost 0 bases, leaving 1 base of the junction unmatched. The DNA for the CDR3 is TGTGCCAGCAGTTTATCGACTAGCGGGGCCAATGAGCAGTTCTTC. This encodes CASSLSTSGANEQFF.

V gene TRBV7-2 combines with J gene TRBJ2-7; possibly TRBD1 for D (6 bases). Germline CDR1 SGHTA, CDR2 FQGNSA. V gave up 4 bases and J gave up 1 base, with 17 bases separating them. The CDR3 is 16 amino acids. The CDR3 protein is CASSSHDTGFSYEQYF. The CDR3 nucleotides read TGTGCCAGCAGCTCGCATGACACAGGGTTTTCCTACGAGCAGTACTTC.

CDR3 loop: CSVEESRPGYTF. The CDR3 coding sequence is TGCAGCGTTGAAGAATCTAGACCCGGCTACACCTTC. The chain employs TRBV29-1 and TRBJ1-2; D gene unclear. Germline values: CDR1 SQVTM, CDR2 ANQGSEA. The ends were cut back, 0 bases at V and 8 bases at J, with 10 bases in the middle. This CDR3 is 12 amino acids long.

V usage is TRBV5-6 and J usage is TRBJ2-2; 11 nucleotides line up with TRBD2. The trim removed 3 bases at V and 7 bases at J, leaving 8 bases unmatched. From germline, CDR1 is SGHDT and CDR2 YYEEEE. The CDR3 runs 16 residues. The CDR3 loop is CASSSGLAGWIGELFF. DNA for the CDR3: TGTGCCAGCAGCTCAGGACTAGCGGGCTGGATCGGGGAGCTGTTTTTT.

The chain carries TRBV13 and TRBJ2-7, with 8 bases that match TRBD2. Unmatched junction bases numbered 10, after V lost 6 bases and J lost 3 bases. The CDR3 covers 15 residues. Germline V gene sequence: CDR1 PRHDT, CDR2 FYEKMQ (reference sequence). DNA of the CDR3: TGTGCCAGCAGACGCTCTGGGACTAGTTACTACGAGCAGTACTTC. It is translated as CASRRSGTSYYEQYF.

The chain combines TRBV27 with TRBJ2-7; no clear D. CDR3 length: 17 residues. Germline values: CDR1 MNHEY, CDR2 SMNVEV (reference sequence). V shed 4 bases and J shed 3 bases, with 22 bases lying between them. As DNA, the CDR3 is TGTGCCAGCAGTTCCCTACCTTTAGGGCAGCCCGACTACGAGCAGTACTTC. Residues: CASSSLPLGQPDYEQYF.

This chain connects TRBV11-2 to TRBJ2-7; D is perhaps TRBD1 or TRBD2 (5 bases each). Germline V gene sequence: CDR1 SGHAT, CDR2 FQNNGV. The CDR3 spans 16 residues. Trimming left V 3 bases short and J 2 bases short, with 17 bases between. In nucleotides, the CDR3 is TGTGCCAGCAGCTTTCGCGCCGGGACCGCCACCTACGAGCAGTACTTC. It encodes CASSFRAGTATYEQYF.

For this clone: The identical CDR3 is also encoded by other nucleotide sequences in the sample. J is TRBJ2-7 and V is TRBV28; no clear D. Trimming pared 5 bases from V and 3 bases from J, leaving 5 bases between. The CDR3 consists of 11 residues. The germline CDR1 and CDR2 sequences are MDHEN and SYDVKM. CDR3 loop: CASSLHYEQYF. The CDR3 DNA follows: TGTGCCAGCAGTCTGCACTACGAGCAGTACTTC.

This clone was seen more than once but under ten times. The chain joins TRBV11-2 to TRBJ2-7, with a weak D call TRBD2 (6 bases). This CDR3 has 15 residues. Looked up from germline, CDR1 is SGHAT and CDR2 is FQNNGV. V lost 1 base and J lost 3, with 13 bases in between. CDR3 DNA sequence: TGTGCCAGCAGCTTAGTAGGGGAGGACTACTACGAGCAGTACTTC. This gives the protein CASSLVGEDYYEQYF.

The chain employs TRBV28 and TRBJ2-2; D gene ambiguous. Germline loops: CDR1 MDHEN, CDR2 SYDVKM. Trimming shortened V by 7 bases and J by 2 bases, and 14 bases separated the two germline ends. CDR3 size: 15 residues. The DNA of the CDR3 is TGTGCCAGCAAAATCCCAGAAATTAACACCGGGGAGCTGTTTTTT. It translates to CASKIPEINTGELFF.